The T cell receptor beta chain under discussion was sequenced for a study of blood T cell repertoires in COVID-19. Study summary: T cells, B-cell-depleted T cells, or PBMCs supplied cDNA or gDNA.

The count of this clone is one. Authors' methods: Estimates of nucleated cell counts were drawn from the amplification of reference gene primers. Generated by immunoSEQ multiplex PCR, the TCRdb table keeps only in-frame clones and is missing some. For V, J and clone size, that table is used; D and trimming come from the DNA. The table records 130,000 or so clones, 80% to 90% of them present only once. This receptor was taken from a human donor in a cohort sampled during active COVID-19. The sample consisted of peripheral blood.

The CDR3 nucleotides read TGTGCCAGCAGTTACAGGTCTCCGAGAGGCTACACCTTC. Encoded protein: CASSYRSPRGYTF. The chain joins TRBV12-3 or TRBV12-4 to TRBJ1-2; the D gene is possibly TRBD1 (5 bases). V was trimmed by 4 bases and J by 8 bases, leaving 14 bases between them. The CDR3 is made up of 13 amino acids.